This paragraph reports one TCR beta chain. This clonotype was seen repeatedly, ten times or more. Its antigen is still unknown. No quality values exist for individual bases; no much larger clone is one base distant. This entry belongs to a study of blood T cells in healthy people across ages (dated by TCRdb to between 2015 and 2017). Background on the whole study: In model experiments, template switching captured roughly one uniquely barcoded TCR beta cDNA molecule for every two T cells. Age-related changes in TCR beta repertoire diversity were measured in the study by deep sequencing normalized with unique cDNA molecular identifiers. The donors were divided into four age groups: young (average 16 years), middle-aged (about 40), aged (approximately 62) and long-lived (82). To avoid experimental bias, donors of different ages were spread randomly across the sequencing lanes. The study analyzed two additional independent replicas of 1 million unique cDNA reads from the same blood draw for two donors, one aged 18 to 29 and one aged 80 or older. Overall study outcomes, separate from this receptor: There was a strong correlation between observed TCR beta diversity and the percentage of naive T cells measured by flow cytometry. Estimates of total diversity based on one million sequenced T cells were regarded as lower bounds and as underestimates. Observed TCR beta diversity per million T cells fell roughly linearly with age, and a significant reduction was already apparent by age approximately 41. The CMV infection status of donors was not known, potentially confounding age-related changes in expanded clonotypes. Compared with the aged group, the long-lived group had more naive CD4+ T cells, fewer expanded clones and increased TCR diversity, suggesting age selection. Since profiling was done on bulk unsorted PBMCs, naive and antigen-experienced compartments could not be conclusively compared.

Receptor libraries were prepared by 5' RACE. The reads were generated on an Illumina HiSeq 2500. A second roughly 6 to 11 cycle PCR used a sample-barcoded 5' primer and a J-beta primer mix. Each TCR beta cDNA molecule received a unique molecular identifier from a template-switch 5' adaptor carrying 12 random nucleotides. Each sample yielded at least 2.5 million CDR3-containing paired-end reads. First-strand cDNA synthesis was performed from all RNA using the Mint cDNA synthesis kit, with priming by a TRBC-specific oligonucleotide. After uracil-DNA glycosylase treatment, a first 18-cycle PCR used universal primers M1SS and BC2_uni_R on all cDNA. As for the authors' bioinformatics: For normalization, 1 million high-quality reads were randomly selected from each sample, with every read carrying a distinct molecular identifier. Instead of being binned into consensus sequences, reads that shared molecular identifiers were thrown out. MiTCR, set to a Q25 quality threshold and the strictest error-elimination algorithm, was used for CDR3 identification, clonotype clustering and error correction. A nonparametric unseen species model using Euler transformation provided a lower-bound estimate of total TCR beta diversity. TCRdb redid the processing of the public reads, applying fastp at Q25 and MiXCR, and retained in-frame beta chains. Records with the same CDR3 protein are collapsed into one entry carrying the most frequent genes and DNA. TCRdb, not the authors, supplied the V and J calls. For this sample there are under 850,000 distinct CDR3 sequences; under 40% appear just once. The ten top clones hold 10% to 15% of the sample.

The donors were roughly 38 Caucasian individuals from Russia, aged 6 to 90 years, who were systemically healthy. Ten milliliters of peripheral blood were drawn from each donor into EDTA-treated Vacutainer tubes. Ficoll-Paque density-gradient centrifugation was used to isolate PBMCs, with at least 6.5 million obtained per sample. Total RNA was extracted from PBMCs with Trizol reagent, with at least 5.5 micrograms obtained per sample. The percentages of naive CD45RAhigh/CD27high T cells were determined by flow cytometry on a PBMC aliquot from every donor. The germline V gene supplies CDR1 SNHLY and CDR2 FYNNEI. From its cysteine to its phenylalanine, the CDR3 spans 13 amino acids. The CDR3 DNA has 39 bases and is translated from base 1. V is reduced by 7 bases and J by 8 bases, leaving a spacing of 18 bases between them.

The sequence links TRBV2 to TRBJ2-7, with TRBD2 tentatively as D gene (6 bases match). Sequencing used blood. The TCR originated in a young man in good health. The DNA reads TGTGCCAGCACCGCGGGGTACCTGACCCAGCAGTACTTC. It is translated as CASTAGYLTQQYF.